The 7 T cell receptor beta chains below come from one sample, sequenced in a study of OX40 agonist ivuxolimab in advanced cancers. Generated by immunoSEQ multiplex PCR, the TCRdb table keeps only in-frame clones and is missing some. The table shows some 80,000 clones, with just over 90% occurring only once. The sequencing used CD4+ or CD8+ T cells sorted from blood, collected in a trial of the OX40 agonist ivuxolimab. The receptors originated from an adult with an advanced solid tumor such as melanoma, head and neck, liver or kidney cancer.

The chain links TRBV27 to TRBJ2-3, with D possibly TRBD1 on 6 matching bases. With 3 bases removed from V and 0 bases from J, the gap between germline ends came to 13 bases. CDR1 and CDR2 (germline): MNHEY, SMNVEV (reference sequence). This CDR3 is 16 amino acids long. In DNA, the CDR3 is TGTGCCAGCAGTTTGGACACAGGGTGGAGCACAGATACGCAGTATTTT. It codes for CASSLDTGWSTDTQYF.

This sequence joins TRBV11-3 and TRBJ2-1, with a weak D call TRBD1 (6 bases). V was clipped by 0 bases and J by 8 bases, with 17 bases between them. CDR3 length: 16 residues. Germline values: CDR1 SGHNT, CDR2 YENEEA. This CDR3 reads CASSLDGGRNNHEQFF. The CDR3 DNA follows: TGTGCCAGCAGCTTAGATGGGGGCAGAAACAATCATGAGCAGTTCTTC.

The chain has TRBV7-8 and TRBJ1-2; D possibly corresponds to TRBD1 (6 bases). V shed 7 bases and J shed 10 bases, with 22 bases lying between them. From germline, CDR1 is SGHVS and CDR2 FQNEAQ. The CDR3 sequence is 14 residues long. The CDR3 sequence: CASTPRAGAHAYTF. Written as DNA, the CDR3 is TGTGCCAGCACTCCGCGAGCAGGGGCGCACGCCTACACCTTC.

This clone was recorded a few times. This chain uses TRBV28 with TRBJ1-1; no firm D call. In germline, CDR1 is MDHEN, CDR2 SYDVKM. Trimming pared 1 base from V and 6 bases from J, leaving 6 bases between. The CDR3 runs to 12 residues. For the CDR3, the DNA is TGTGCCAGCAGTTTATCGCAAGCTGAAGCTTTCTTT. This gives the protein CASSLSQAEAFF.

The chain joins TRBV28 to TRBJ1-2, with 8 nucleotides matching TRBD1. The V and J ends lost 2 bases and 8 bases, in that order; junction bases with no gene match: 13. The CDR3 contains 16 residues. Germline V CDR1 and CDR2: MDHEN, SYDVKM. The CDR3 coding sequence is TGTGCCAGCAGTTTAGCCCGAGGGACAGGTAGCTACGGCTACACCTTC. It specifies CASSLARGTGSYGYTF.

This clone came up once. The CDR3 nucleotides are TGTGCAAGTCGCCTCCAGACTAGCAGAGAGGAGACCCAGTACTTC. This encodes CASRLQTSREETQYF. This sequence joins TRBV12-2 and TRBJ2-5; the table assigns TRBD2, which was not confirmed against the DNA. TRBV12-2 is a documented pseudogene. This CDR3 is built from 15 residues.

The chain couples TRBV5-1 to TRBJ1-2; D call uncertain. V was pared by 0 bases and J by 0 bases, with 12 bases between. This CDR3 contains 16 residues. In germline, CDR1 is SGHRS, CDR2 YFSETQ. In DNA, the CDR3 is TGCGCCAGCAGCTTGGGGTCCATCAGGACTAACTATGGCTACACCTTC. This sequence encodes CASSLGSIRTNYGYTF.